This is a list of T cell receptor beta chains from one sample in a study of shared clonotypes between healthy human individuals. The protocol was immunoSEQ multiplex PCR, while the TCRdb copy is restricted to in-frame clones and leaves out a portion. The sample includes 2 million to 2.5 million clones, 85% to 95% of them seen just once. Sequences were obtained from naive CD4+ T cells from PBMCs. These receptors came from a man younger than 35 in good health. Some clones in this sample may be carry-over from other donors' samples. CDR3s include the opening cysteine and the closing phenylalanine or tryptophan. Each record gives: D gene, J gene, clone size, V gene, CDR3 DNA, CDR3 protein. The D gene is left open where the match is weak. Only part of the rows carry a size: once, few, many, or a class if the clone is expanded.

>NA|TRBJ1-1|NA|TRBV11-1
TGTGCCAGCAGCTTAGTGGGCCGCGGGCCTCGGACTGAAGCTTTCTTT
CASSLVGRGPRTEAFF
>NA|TRBJ1-1|NA|TRBV27
TGTGCCAGCAAACTACAGGGAAACCGGGACACTGAAGCTTTCTTT
CASKLQGNRDTEAFF
>NA|TRBJ2-1|few|TRBV7-2
TGTGCCAGCAGATCCAGTCGGATCAATGAGCAGTTCTTC
CASRSSRINEQFF
>NA|TRBJ2-3|once|TRBV5-1
TGCGCCAGCAGCTTGCGTCCCGGGGCCGGCGCAGATACGCAGTATTTT
CASSLRPGAGADTQYF
>TRBD2|TRBJ2-7|once|TRBV10-1
TGCGCCAGCAGTGGGAAGCGGGAGGGCCCCCTGACGGACGAGCAGTACTTC
CASSGKREGPLTDEQYF
>TRBD1|TRBJ1-2|NA|TRBV5-1
TGCGCCAGCAGCTTGCAACGGCGACAGGGATCAAAATTGGGTGGCTACACCTTC
CASSLQRRQGSKLGGYTF
>NA|TRBJ1-1|NA|TRBV10-3
TGTGCCATCAGGGGACAAAAAACGGCAGCTTTCTTT
CAIRGQKTAAFF
>TRBD1|TRBJ1-2|once|TRBV19
TGTGCCAGTAGTATATTGGGACAGGGGGCGCAAGGCTACACCTTC
CASSILGQGAQGYTF
>TRBD1|TRBJ1-1|NA|TRBV11-2
TGTGCCAGCAGCCCGATCACAGGGGACCCGAACACTGAAGCTTTCTTT
CASSPITGDPNTEAFF
>NA|TRBJ2-7|NA|TRBV7-3
TGTGCCAGCAGCTTACCGGTGTGTTGTTGTGTCGAGCAGTACTTC
CASSLPVCCCVEQYF
>NA|TRBJ2-2|NA|TRBV5-4
TGTGCCAGCAGCCATTGGACCCAGCAGATTGGGGGGGAGCTGTTTTTT
CASSHWTQQIGGELFF
>NA|TRBJ2-5|NA|TRBV7-9
TGTGCCAGCAGCCGAGAGAGGGGTTGGGAGACCCAGTACTTC
CASSRERGWETQYF
>NA|TRBJ2-7|NA|TRBV5-1
TGCGCCAGCAGCACAAACCCGACAGGAACCTACGAGCAGTACTTC
CASSTNPTGTYEQYF
>NA|TRBJ1-2|NA|TRBV14
TGTGCCAGCAGCCAAGATGAACATTATGGCTACACCTTC
CASSQDEHYGYTF
>TRBD2|TRBJ2-1|few|TRBV7-2
TGTGCCAGCAGCTCACGAAGCGGGACCGACAATGAGCAGTTCTTC
CASSSRSGTDNEQFF
>TRBD1|TRBJ2-5|NA|TRBV18
TGTGCCAGCTCCCTTGATCTGGACAGGGGTGAGACCCAGTACTTC
CASSLDLDRGETQYF
>TRBD2|TRBJ2-3|NA|TRBV5-1
TGCGCCAGCAGCCCGGCTAGCGGGAGTGACCTAGATACGCAGTATTTT
CASSPASGSDLDTQYF
>NA|TRBJ2-1|NA|TRBV7-6
TGTGCCAGCAGCTTAAACGGAGTGCCTGAGCAGTTCTTC
CASSLNGVPEQFF
>NA|TRBJ2-7|NA|TRBV7-9
TGTGCCAGCAGCCTCATCGACCCCAACTACGAGCAGTACTTC
CASSLIDPNYEQYF
>NA|TRBJ1-1|NA|TRBV18
TGTGCCAGCTCACCTGGGGTGGAGACTGAAGCTTTCTTT
CASSPGVETEAFF
>NA|TRBJ2-3|NA|TRBV7-9
TGTGCCAGCAGCTTGGACGGGCCAGATACGCAGTATTTT
CASSLDGPDTQYF
>NA|TRBJ2-4|NA|TRBV6-6
TGTGCCAGCGAGAAGGCCACCAAAAACATTCAGTACTTC
CASEKATKNIQYF
>NA|TRBJ2-4|NA|TRBV18
TGTGCCAGCTCACCACCGTCTGGGAGGACGGGGTTAGCCAAAAACATTCAGTACTTC
CASSPPSGRTGLAKNIQYF
>NA|TRBJ2-7|NA|TRBV6-5
TGTGCCAACATTCCCGGACAGACCTACGAGCAGTACTTC
CANIPGQTYEQYF
>NA|TRBJ2-1|few|TRBV7-3
TGTGCCAGCAGCCAGGCTGGGGGTAGGAATGAGCAGTTCTTC
CASSQAGGRNEQFF
>TRBD2|TRBJ2-1|NA|TRBV10-1
TGCGCCAGCAGTGCGGGTTTTAGAGGGCTAGCGGGCCTAGCTTGGTTCTTC
CASSAGFRGLAGLAWFF
>NA|TRBJ2-3|NA|TRBV7-9
TGTGCCAGCAGCCTAGGGGGGGTTCCCGCAGATACGCAGTATTTT
CASSLGGVPADTQYF
>NA|TRBJ2-1|NA|TRBV28
TGTGCCAGCTGCCCAAGTTGGGACGCGCAGTTCTTC
CASCPSWDAQFF
>NA|TRBJ1-4|NA|TRBV9
TGTGCCAGCAGCGACGGGGGGACTACGGCTGAAAAACTGTTTTTT
CASSDGGTTAEKLFF
>NA|TRBJ1-1|NA|TRBV14
TGTGCCAGCAGCCAACTGGGATTTGAGACGGGTGGGAACACTGAAGCTTTCTTT
CASSQLGFETGGNTEAFF
>NA|TRBJ1-1|NA|TRBV5-4
TGTGCCAGCAGCTTGGGGGTGGGTACTGAAGCTTTCTTT
CASSLGVGTEAFF
>NA|TRBJ2-7|NA|TRBV11-2
TGTGCCAGCAGCTCCTCTCTCCCAGGGAATTGGGACGAGCAGTACTTC
CASSSSLPGNWDEQYF
>NA|TRBJ1-2|NA|TRBV30
TGTGCCTGGAGCCGGGGGACCTATGGCTACACCTTC
CAWSRGTYGYTF
>NA|TRBJ2-7|NA|TRBV19
TGTGCCAGTAGTGGTGGGAATACCTACGAGCAGTACTTC
CASSGGNTYEQYF
>NA|TRBJ1-2|NA|TRBV5-1
TGCGCCAGCAGCTATGAAGGTGGCTACACCTTC
CASSYEGGYTF
>NA|TRBJ1-1|once|TRBV5-1
TGCGCCAGCAGCTTGGTCTCTGGAACCTTGGCCACTGAAGCTTTCTTT
CASSLVSGTLATEAFF
>TRBD1|TRBJ1-5|NA|TRBV6-4
TGTGCCAGCAGTAACGACAGGGGGCTCAACAAAATATATAGCAATCAGCCCCAGCATTTT
CASSNDRGLNKIYSNQPQHF
>TRBD1|TRBJ1-2|NA|TRBV11-2
TGTGCCAGCAGCTCCCTGGGGACAGACTATGGCTACATCTTC
CASSSLGTDYGYIF
>TRBD1|TRBJ2-5|once|TRBV5-8
TGTGCCAGCAGCCCCGGGACAGCCCGGGAGACCCAGTACTTC
CASSPGTARETQYF
>NA|TRBJ1-1|NA|TRBV6-4
TGTGCCAGCAGTGCTCGGATGAACACTGAAGCTTTCTTT
CASSARMNTEAFF
>NA|TRBJ2-7|NA|TRBV25-1
TGTGCCAGCAGTGAATTATGGACAGTAGGCGAGCAGTACTTC
CASSELWTVGEQYF
>NA|TRBJ1-2|NA|TRBV28
TGTGCCAGCAGTTTACATTTTGGGAATTATGGCTACACCTTC
CASSLHFGNYGYTF
>NA|TRBJ1-6|NA|TRBV28
TGTGCCAGCAACCCCCGACGATCACCCCTCCACTTT
CASNPRRSPLHF
>TRBD1|TRBJ1-2|NA|TRBV18
TGTGCCAGCTCACCAGGACAGGGAGAGACGCGCTACACCTTC
CASSPGQGETRYTF
>TRBD2|TRBJ2-1|NA|TRBV5-4
TGTGCCAGCAGCCCCGGGGGCGGGAGGGCCAATGAGCAGTTCTTC
CASSPGGGRANEQFF
>NA|TRBJ2-7|NA|TRBV19
TGTGCCAGTACGAACGCTCGTGAGCAGTACTTC
CASTNAREQYF
>NA|TRBJ1-2|NA|TRBV28
TGTGCCAGCAGTTTGACGGCAAACCCTGGCTACACCTTC
CASSLTANPGYTF
>NA|TRBJ2-1|NA|TRBV7-2
TGTGCCAGCAGCTTAGATAGGTATGAGCAGTTCTTC
CASSLDRYEQFF
>TRBD1|TRBJ1-2|NA|TRBV5-5
TGTGCCAGCAGATTCACAGGGGCTGCGTTTGGCTACACCTTC
CASRFTGAAFGYTF
>TRBD1|TRBJ1-5|NA|TRBV29-1
TGCAGCGTTCCCGGACAGGGGAATCAGCCCCAGCATTTT
CSVPGQGNQPQHF
>NA|TRBJ2-5|NA|TRBV6-5
TGTGCCAGCAGCCCCGATTCCGTCGGCCAAGAGACCCAGTACTTC
CASSPDSVGQETQYF
>NA|TRBJ2-3|NA|TRBV5-1
TGCGCCAGCAGCTTGGCGTCAGATACGCAGTATTTT
CASSLASDTQYF
>NA|TRBJ2-7|NA|TRBV9
TGTGCCAGCAGCGAGAGGGGGGAAGGAATGTACGAGCAGTACTTC
CASSERGEGMYEQYF
>NA|TRBJ1-2|few|TRBV5-1
TGCGCCAGCAGCTTGCCAGGGAACTATGGCTACACCTTC
CASSLPGNYGYTF
>TRBD2|TRBJ2-1|NA|TRBV28
TGTGCCAGCAGTTCCCTACTAGCGGAGTACTACAATGAGCAGTTCTTC
CASSSLLAEYYNEQFF
>TRBD1|TRBJ2-7|NA|TRBV7-2
TGTGCCAGCAGTTCTTACAGGGGGCGCGCCTACGAGCAGTACTTC
CASSSYRGRAYEQYF
>NA|TRBJ1-1|NA|TRBV18
TGTGCCAGCTCACGTGGGCAGGTGGGAGACACTGAAGCTTTCTTT
CASSRGQVGDTEAFF
>NA|TRBJ2-2|NA|TRBV5-1
TGCGCCAGCAGCTTGGCCGTTCAGGGTAGCACCGGGGAGCTGTTTTTT
CASSLAVQGSTGELFF
>NA|TRBJ1-1|NA|TRBV5-1
TGCGCCAGCAGCTTGGTAGGGGGGGAGACTGAAGCTTTCTTT
CASSLVGGETEAFF